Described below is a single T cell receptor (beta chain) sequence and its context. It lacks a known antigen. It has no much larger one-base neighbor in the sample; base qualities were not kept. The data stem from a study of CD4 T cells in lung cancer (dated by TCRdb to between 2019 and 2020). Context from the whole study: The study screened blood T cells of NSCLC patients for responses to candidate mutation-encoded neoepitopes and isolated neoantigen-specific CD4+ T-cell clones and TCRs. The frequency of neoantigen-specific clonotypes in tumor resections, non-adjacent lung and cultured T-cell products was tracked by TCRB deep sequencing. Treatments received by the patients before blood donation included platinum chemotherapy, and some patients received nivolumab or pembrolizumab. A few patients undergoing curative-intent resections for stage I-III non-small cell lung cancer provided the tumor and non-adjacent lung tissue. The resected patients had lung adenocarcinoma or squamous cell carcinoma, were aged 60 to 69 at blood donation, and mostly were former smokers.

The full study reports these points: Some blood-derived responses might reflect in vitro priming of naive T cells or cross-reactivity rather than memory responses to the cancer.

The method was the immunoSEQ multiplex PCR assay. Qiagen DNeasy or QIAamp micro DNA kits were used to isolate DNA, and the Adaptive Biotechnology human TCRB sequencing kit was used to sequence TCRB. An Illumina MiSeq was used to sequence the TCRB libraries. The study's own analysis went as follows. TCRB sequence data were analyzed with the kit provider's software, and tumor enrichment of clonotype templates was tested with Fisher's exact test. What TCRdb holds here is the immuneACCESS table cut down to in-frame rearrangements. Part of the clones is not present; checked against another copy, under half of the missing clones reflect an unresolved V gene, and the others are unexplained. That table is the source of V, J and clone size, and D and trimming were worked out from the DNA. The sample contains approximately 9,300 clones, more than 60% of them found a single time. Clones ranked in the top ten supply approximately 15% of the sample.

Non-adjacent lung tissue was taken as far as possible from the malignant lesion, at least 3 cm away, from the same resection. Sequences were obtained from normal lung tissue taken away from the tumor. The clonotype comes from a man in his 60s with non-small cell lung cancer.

The DNA sequence is TGCGCCAGCAGCTTAGGGACAACGGACGAGCAGTACTTC. It is translated as CASSLGTTDEQYF. The rearranged segments are TRBV5-1 and TRBJ2-7, and possibly TRBD1, on 6 matching bases. CDR3 length: 13 amino acids, cysteine to phenylalanine. CDR3 DNA only is kept here, 39 bases in frame from base 1. CDR1 and CDR2 are read off the germline V gene as SGHRS and YFSETQ. V is pared back by 2 bases and J by 5 bases, with 11 bases lying between the germline termini.